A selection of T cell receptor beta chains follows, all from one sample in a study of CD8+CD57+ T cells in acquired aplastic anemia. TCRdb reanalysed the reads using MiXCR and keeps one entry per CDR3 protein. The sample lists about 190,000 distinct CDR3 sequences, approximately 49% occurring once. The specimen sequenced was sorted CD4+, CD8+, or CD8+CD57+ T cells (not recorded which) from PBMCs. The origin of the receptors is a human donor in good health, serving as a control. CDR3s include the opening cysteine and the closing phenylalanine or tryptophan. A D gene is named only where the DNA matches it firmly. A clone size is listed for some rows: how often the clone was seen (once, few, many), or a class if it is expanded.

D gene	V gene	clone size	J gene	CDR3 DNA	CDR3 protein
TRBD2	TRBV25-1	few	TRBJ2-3	TGTGCCAGCAGTGAAATGCGGGGGGGAGATACGCAGTATTTT	CASSEMRGGDTQYF
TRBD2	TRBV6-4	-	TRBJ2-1	TGTGCCAGCAGTGACTCGAGCGGGGGGGCTCGGGAGCAGTTCTTC	CASSDSSGGAREQFF
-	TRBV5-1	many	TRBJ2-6	TGCGCCTCGATCCCTGAGTCTGGGGCCAACGTCCTGACTTTC	CASIPESGANVLTF
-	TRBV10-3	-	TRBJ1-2	TGTTGTGCAGGGTCCCCGCTCTATGGCTACACCTTC	CCAGSPLYGYTF
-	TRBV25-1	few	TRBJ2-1	TGTGCCAGCAGCAGTATGGGTGCTACTGCCTACAATGAGCAGTTCTTC	CASSSMGATAYNEQFF
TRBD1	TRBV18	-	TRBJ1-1	TGTGCCAGCTCGCAGACAGGGTCGAACACTGAAGCTTTCTTT	CASSQTGSNTEAFF
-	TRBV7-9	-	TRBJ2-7	TGTGCCAGCAGCTTCGGAGGGGAACGCTACGAGCAGTACTTC	CASSFGGERYEQYF
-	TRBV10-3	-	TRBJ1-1	TGTGCCATCACCCCTAGGGACTCGGGGACTGAAGCTTCCTTT	CAITPRDSGTEASF
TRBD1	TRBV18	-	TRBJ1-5	TGTGCCAGCTCACCCTCAGGGACAGGGGAAGGTCAGCCCCAGCATTTT	CASSPSGTGEGQPQHF
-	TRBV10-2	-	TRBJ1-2	TGCGCCAGCAGTAACAGCGAATTCTATGGCTACACCTTC	CASSNSEFYGYTF
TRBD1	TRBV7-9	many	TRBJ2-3	TGTGCCAGCAGCTTAGCGGGACAGGGGGCTTGGTATACGCAGTATTTT	CASSLAGQGAWYTQYF
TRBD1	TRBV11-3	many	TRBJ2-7	TGTGCCAGCAGCATACAGGGGGGAGAGTCCTACGAGCAGTACTTC	CASSIQGGESYEQYF
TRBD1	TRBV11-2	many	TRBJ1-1	TGTGCCAGCAGCTTAGTTACAGGGGGCACTGAAGCTTTCTTT	CASSLVTGGTEAFF
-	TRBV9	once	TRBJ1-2	TGTGCCAGCAGCTCGACAGCGGCTGGAAACACCTTC	CASSSTAAGNTF
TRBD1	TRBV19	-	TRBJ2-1	TGTGCCAGCAGCTCCACAGGGGGTTTCGATGAGCAGTTCTTC	CASSSTGGFDEQFF
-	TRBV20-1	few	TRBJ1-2	TGCAGTGCTCGGGTAGCGAACTATGGCTACACCTTC	CSARVANYGYTF